This T cell receptor beta chain was retrieved from a study of T cell changes during pregnancy in multiple sclerosis (dated by TCRdb to about 2019). Notes on the research overall: The study examined how the T cell repertoire changed over the course of pregnancy in women with multiple sclerosis.

About this clone: The antigen this receptor binds is unknown. No clone much larger than this one lies a single base away; base qualities are absent.

Counted from cysteine to phenylalanine, this CDR3 has 14 amino acids. Only the CDR3 DNA stays, 42 bases, in frame from base 1. The germline V gene provides CDR1 ENHRY and CDR2 SYGVKD. V is shortened by 6 bases, J by 5 bases, and the region joining them spans 16 bases. The protocol used for the library was the immunoSEQ multiplex PCR assay. Entries here come from immuneACCESS through TCRdb and include only in-frame sequences with V and J called. Some clones fail to appear in such tables; in the studies checked, an unresolved V gene covers under half of the shortfall, and the cause of the remainder is unknown. In this sample the table shows tens of thousands of clones, 85% to 95% of which occur a single time. The leading ten clones occupy approximately 1.2% of the sample.

The sample was peripheral blood. The TCR sequence derives from a female donor with multiple sclerosis, enrolled in a pregnancy study. The chain links TRBV10-3 with TRBJ1-1, with a tentative D gene TRBD1 over 6 matching bases. CDR3 sequence: CAIRPSGARTEAFF. The DNA is as follows: TGTGCCATCAGGCCCTCGGGGGCGCGGACTGAAGCTTTCTTT.